These 4 T cell receptor beta chains came from one sample sequenced in a study of long-term antiretroviral therapy in people with HIV. Runs used v3.0 of the immunoSEQ assay and were done at survey level. Measured with immunoSEQ multiplex PCR; TCRdb has only the in-frame clones, and not every one. The sample shows about 18,000 clones, 80% to 90% of them seen only once. The source was unsorted PBMCs, collected 0.6 years after starting antiretroviral therapy. The receptors come from a woman in her late teens or twenties with HIV.

This clone appeared a few times. The J gene is TRBJ1-6, the V gene TRBV10-3; D unresolved. The V gene lost 4 bases and the J gene lost 7 bases, with 17 bases spanning the gap. CDR1 and CDR2 (germline): ENHRY, SYGVKD. This CDR3 is built from 16 residues. The CDR3 is CAISADSPTLNSPLHF. DNA for the CDR3: TGTGCCATCAGTGCTGACTCCCCAACCCTGAATTCACCCCTCCACTTT.

This chain connects TRBV21-1 to TRBJ2-7; the table's D call, TRBD2, was not checked against the DNA. TRBV21-1 is a listed pseudogene. The CDR3 is 13 residues long. In nucleotides, the CDR3 is TGTGCCTCTCCGTCGACTTTTTCCTACGAGCAGTACTTC. This translates into CASPSTFSYEQYF.

V is TRBV28 and J is TRBJ1-5; a weak D match, TRBD1 (6 bases). CDR3 length: 15 residues. V was pared by 1 base and J by 7 bases, with 14 bases between. Germline-derived CDR1 and CDR2 are MDHEN and SYDVKM. DNA of the CDR3: TGTGCCAGCAGTTTATCAGGGGAGGGTATGCAGCCCCAGCATTTT. Protein sequence: CASSLSGEGMQPQHF. Full variable domain (missing parts from reference TRBV28 and TRBJ1-5): DVKVTQSSRYLVKRTGEKVFLECVQDMDHENMFWYRQDPGLGLRLIYFSYDVKMKEKGDIPEGYSVSREKKERFSLILESASTNQTSMYLCASSLSGEGMQPQHFGDGTRLSIL.

The chain has TRBV7-8 and TRBJ2-7, with 8 positions matching TRBD2. CDR3 length: 16 amino acids. Trimming at V came to 1 base and at J to 1 base, leaving 6 bases not matched to a gene. The germline V gene has CDR1 SGHVS and CDR2 FQNEAQ. DNA for the CDR3: TGTGCCAGCAGCTTAGTCGGGGGGGTGGAGTCCTACGAGCAGTACTTC. This gives the protein CASSLVGGVESYEQYF.